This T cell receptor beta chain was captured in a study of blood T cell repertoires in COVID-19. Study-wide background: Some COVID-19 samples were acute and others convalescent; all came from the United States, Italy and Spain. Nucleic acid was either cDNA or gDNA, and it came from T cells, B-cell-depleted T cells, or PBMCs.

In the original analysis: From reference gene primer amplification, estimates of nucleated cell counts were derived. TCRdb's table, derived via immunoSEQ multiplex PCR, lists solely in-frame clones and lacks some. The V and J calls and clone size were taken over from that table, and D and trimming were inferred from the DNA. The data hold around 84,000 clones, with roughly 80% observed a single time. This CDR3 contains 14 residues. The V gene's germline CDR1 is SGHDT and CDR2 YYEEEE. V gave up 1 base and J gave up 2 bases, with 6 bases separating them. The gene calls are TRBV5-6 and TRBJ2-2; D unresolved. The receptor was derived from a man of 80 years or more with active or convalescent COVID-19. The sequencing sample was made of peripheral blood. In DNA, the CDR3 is TGTGCCAGCAGCTTGCGCAGAAACACCGGGGAGCTGTTTTTT. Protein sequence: CASSLRRNTGELFF.